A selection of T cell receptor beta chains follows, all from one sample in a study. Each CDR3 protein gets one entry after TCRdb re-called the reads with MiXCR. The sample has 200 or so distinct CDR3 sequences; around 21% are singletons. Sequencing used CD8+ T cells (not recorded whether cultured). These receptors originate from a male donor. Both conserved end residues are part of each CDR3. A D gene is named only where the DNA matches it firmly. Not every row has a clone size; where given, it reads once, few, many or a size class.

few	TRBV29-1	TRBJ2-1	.	CSVEGAPNTYNEQFF	TGCAGCGTTGAAGGGGCGCCCAACACCTACAATGAGCAGTTCTTC
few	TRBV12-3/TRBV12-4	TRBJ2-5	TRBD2	CASSFDGPAGAGETQYF	TGTGCCAGCAGTTTCGACGGCCCAGCGGGGGCCGGGGAGACCCAGTACTTC
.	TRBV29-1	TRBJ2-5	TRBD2	CSVVSLAEQETQYF	TGCAGCGTTGTCTCTCTAGCGGAACAAGAGACCCAGTACTTC
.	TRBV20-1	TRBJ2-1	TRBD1	CSPGRGQGSSYNEQFF	TGCAGTCCCGGAAGGGGGCAGGGGAGCTCCTACAATGAGCAGTTCTTC
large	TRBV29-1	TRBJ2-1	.	CSGAPPYNEQFF	TGCAGCGGTGCCCCCCCCTACAATGAGCAGTTCTTC
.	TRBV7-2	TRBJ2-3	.	CASSFTSSRTDTQYF	TGTGCCAGCAGCTTTACTAGCAGTCGCACAGATACGCAGTATTTT
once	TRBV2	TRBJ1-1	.	CAHRENTEASF	TGTGCCCACCGTGAGAACACTGAAGCTTCCTTT
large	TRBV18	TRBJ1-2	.	CASSPGRPSYGYTF	TGTGCCAGCTCACCGGGAAGGCCCTCGTATGGCTACACCTTC
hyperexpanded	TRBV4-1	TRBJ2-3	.	CASSQFVYTSTDTQYF	TGCGCCAGCAGCCAATTTGTATACACTAGCACAGATACGCAGTATTTT
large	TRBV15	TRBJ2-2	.	CATSRGDTGELFF	TGTGCCACCAGCAGGGGAGACACCGGGGAGCTGTTTTTT
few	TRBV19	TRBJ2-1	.	CASSIPPGYYNEQFF	TGTGCCAGTAGTATTCCTCCGGGCTATTACAATGAGCAGTTCTTC
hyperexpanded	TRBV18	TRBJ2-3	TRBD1	CASSPDREGTDTQYF	TGTGCCAGCTCACCGGACAGGGAGGGCACAGATACGCAGTATTTT
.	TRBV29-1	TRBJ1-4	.	CSVGRGDSPNERLFF	TGCAGCGTTGGAAGGGGAGACAGCCCTAATGAAAGACTGTTTTTT
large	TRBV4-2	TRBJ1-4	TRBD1	CASSQDHGQGAEKLFF	TGTGCCAGCAGCCAAGATCATGGGCAGGGGGCTGAAAAACTGTTTTTT
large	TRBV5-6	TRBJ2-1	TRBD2	CASSYSGRFREQFF	TGTGCCAGCAGCTATAGCGGGAGGTTCAGAGAGCAGTTCTTC
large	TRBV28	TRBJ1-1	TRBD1	CASSPGTDMNTEAFF	TGTGCCAGCAGTCCGGGGACAGATATGAACACTGAAGCTTTCTTT
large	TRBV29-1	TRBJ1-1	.	CSVERDTEAFF	TGCAGCGTTGAACGGGACACTGAAGCTTTCTTT
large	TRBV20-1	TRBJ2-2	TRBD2	CSARLAGDTGELFF	TGCAGTGCTAGATTAGCGGGAGACACCGGGGAGCTGTTTTTT
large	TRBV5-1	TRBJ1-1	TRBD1	CASSLGGQKNTEAFF	TGCGCCAGCAGCTTGGGGGGACAGAAGAACACTGAAGCTTTCTTT
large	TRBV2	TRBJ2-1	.	CASSGGPGDNEQFF	TGTGCCAGCAGTGGCGGACCGGGGGACAATGAGCAGTTCTTC
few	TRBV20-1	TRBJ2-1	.	CSARVGESSYNEQFF	TGCAGTGCGCGTGTGGGGGAGAGCTCCTACAATGAGCAGTTCTTC
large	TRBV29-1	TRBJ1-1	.	CSVDHLSRGVAEAFF	TGCAGCGTTGATCACCTGAGCAGGGGCGTTGCTGAAGCTTTCTTT
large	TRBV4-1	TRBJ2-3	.	CASSDTYTDTQYF	TGCGCCAGCAGTGACACTTACACAGATACGCAGTATTTT
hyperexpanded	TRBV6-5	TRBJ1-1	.	CASSYSRQWNTEAFF	TGTGCCAGCAGTTACTCGAGGCAGTGGAACACTGAAGCTTTCTTT
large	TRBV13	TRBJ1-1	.	CASSLGLGVNTEAFF	TGTGCCAGCAGCTTAGGCCTAGGGGTGAACACTGAAGCTTTCTTT
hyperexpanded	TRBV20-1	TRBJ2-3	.	CSARDYFADTQYF	TGCAGTGCTAGAGATTATTTCGCAGATACGCAGTATTTT